This T cell receptor beta chain stems from a study of T cells after yellow fever vaccination (dated by TCRdb to the late 2010s). Some background on the complete study: Libraries from fractions with low cell numbers were prepared with the SMART-Seq v4 Ultra Low Input RNA kit. Bulk TCR alpha and beta repertoires were sequenced longitudinally to track T-cell clones before and after primary and booster YFV17D yellow fever vaccination. Two healthy male donors, one aged 18 to 30 and one aged 30 to 39 years, made up the cohort. Blood was collected at multiple timepoints before and after primary and secondary immunization, and bulk PBMC replicates and cell subsets were isolated.

The label giving this sample's treatment or condition can be read as: live attenuated yellow fever vaccine strain. At every blood-draw timepoint, two biological replicates of bulk PBMCs were collected. A standard Ficoll-Paque protocol was used to isolate PBMCs from peripheral blood. TriZol was used to extract RNA from bulk PBMCs, from CD4 and CD8 fractions, and from dextramer-positive and dextramer-negative fractions. This clonotype was picked up a small number of times. It has no known antigen specificity. No much larger clone exists at a distance of one base, and base qualities are not known. TCR cDNA was made using 5'RACE template switching, a step that added a universal primer site and unique molecular identifiers. Priming for cDNA synthesis came from both the TCR alpha and TCR beta constant segments. Two PCR steps were used to amplify libraries, with sample barcodes and sequencing adapters being added in the second step. Sequencing of libraries was done on Illumina HiSeq 2500 (2x100 bp) or NovaSeq (2x150 bp). Per the source publication's procedure: Reads were demultiplexed and collapsed into UMI consensus sequences with MIGEC, and V(D)J alignment was performed with MiXCR. Clonotypes responding to the vaccine were identified with edgeR on replicate PBMC samples, with the criteria of FDR below 0.01 and a log2 fold change above 5 up to day 15. Bulk clonotypes were assigned CD4 or CD8 identity according to which sequenced CD4 or CD8 repertoire held them at higher abundance. TCRdb took the public reads, trimmed them with fastp at Q25, ran MiXCR for clone calling and kept in-frame beta chains. Under each unique CDR3 protein, matching rows form one entry showing the most common genes and DNA. TCRdb's processing, not the study's, gives the V and J calls here. For this sample there are around 360,000 distinct CDR3 sequences; roughly 10% appear just once. The top ten constitute more than 15% of the sample.

General conclusions and limits of the study: FACS-sorted repertoires could contain abundant contaminating clonotypes from the bulk population, so computational filtering was required. Most clones expanded after primary vaccination (96% of CD4 and 88% of CD8) were re-detected after the booster, suggesting that broad memory maintenance occurred. Compared with the primary T-cell response, the secondary T-cell response was weaker but faster, peaking on day 5 rather than day 15. Because only two donors were included in the study, the extent to which the findings can be generalized is limited. A small share of clonotypes was detected in both CD4 and CD8 compartments, with the overlap likely arising from convergent recombination.

The source was PBMCs, collected on the day of the first yellow fever vaccination. The receptor was derived from a young man who received the YFV17D yellow fever vaccine.

The CDR3 has the sequence CASSSRQGVYHSGANVLTF. The DNA is as follows: TGTGCCAGCAGCTCCCGACAGGGGGTTTATCACTCTGGGGCCAACGTCCTGACTTTC. This chain is built from TRBV5-4 and TRBJ2-6, and 9 junctional nucleotides match TRBD1. The junction shows trimming of 3 bases on V and 0 bases on J, and the gene matches do not reach 10 bases of it. Per the germline V gene (reference sequence), SGHNT is the CDR1 and YYREEE is the CDR2. There are 19 amino acids in the CDR3, from cysteine to phenylalanine inclusive. The CDR3 DNA has 57 bases and is translated from base 1.